The clone carrying this T cell receptor (beta chain) showed up just a few times. This record comes from a study of blood T cell repertoires in COVID-19. TCRdb's table, derived via immunoSEQ multiplex PCR, lists solely in-frame clones and lacks some. The data hold some 130,000 clones, with around 89% observed a single time. The CDR3 is made up of 14 amino acids. J was trimmed by 3 bases and V by 6 bases; bases with no gene match: 3. Germline loops: CDR1 SNHLY, CDR2 FYNNEI. The sequenced material came from peripheral blood. This chain links TRBV2 with TRBJ1-3; 9 positions agree with TRBD1. The clonotype originates from a man in his fifties or sixties with active or convalescent COVID-19. CDR3 loop: CASSRTGDGNTIYF. The CDR3 DNA follows: TGTGCCAGCAGCCGGACAGGGGATGGAAACACCATATATTTT.